This entry lists 26 T cell receptor beta chains sequenced from one sample in a study of OX40 agonist ivuxolimab in advanced cancers. Generated by immunoSEQ multiplex PCR, the TCRdb table keeps only in-frame clones and is missing some. Of about 30,000 clones listed, roughly 83% are singletons. The specimen was CD4+ or CD8+ T cells sorted from blood, collected in a trial of the OX40 agonist ivuxolimab. These receptors were taken from an adult with an advanced solid tumor such as melanoma, head and neck, liver or kidney cancer.

This chain joins TRBV11-2 and TRBJ2-7, with D possibly being TRBD1 (6 bases). Trimming stripped 5 bases from V and 1 base from J, with 15 bases between. The CDR3 covers 15 residues. Germline V gene sequence: CDR1 SGHAT, CDR2 FQNNGV. CDR3 coding DNA: TGTGCCAGCAGCCAGCAAAGGGACATTTCCTACGAGCAGTACTTC. Its translation: CASSQQRDISYEQYF. The entire variable domain, with the rest obtained from reference TRBV11-2 and TRBJ2-7, is as follows: EAGVAQSPRYKIIEKRQSVAFWCNPISGHATLYWYQQILGQGPKLLIQFQNNGVVDDSQLPKDRFSAERLKGVDSTLKIQPAKLEDSAVYLCASSQQRDISYEQYFGPGTRLTVT.

This chain connects TRBV7-9 to TRBJ1-5, with TRBD1 as a possible D gene (6 bases). Trimming removed 4 bases from V and 3 bases from J, with 16 bases in between. The germline V gene encodes CDR1 SEHNR and CDR2 FQNEAQ (reference sequence). This CDR3 comprises 16 residues. This CDR3 is CASSSNRGGNNQPQHF. The DNA for the CDR3 is TGTGCCAGCAGCTCAAATAGGGGGGGGAACAATCAGCCCCAGCATTTT. The variable domain in full, completed from reference TRBV7-9 and TRBJ1-5, reads DTGVSQNPRHKITKRGQNVTFRCDPISEHNRLYWYRQTLGQGPEFLTYFQNEAQLEKSRLLSDRFSAERPKGSFSTLEIQRTEQGDSAMYLCASSSNRGGNNQPQHFGDGTRLSIL.

The chain carries TRBV5-1 and TRBJ2-7; 10 bases match TRBD1. V was pared by 5 bases and J by 5 bases, with 13 bases of the junction left unmatched. The CDR3 is made up of 16 amino acids. Germline-derived CDR1 and CDR2 are SGHRS and YFSETQ. The CDR3 DNA is TGCGCCAGCAGGCCCGGGTTGGGGACAGGGGTCCACGAGCAGTACTTC. It codes for CASRPGLGTGVHEQYF.

This clone was picked up a small number of times. The CDR3 loop is CASSPGTAYNEQFF. The CDR3 DNA sequence: TGTGCCAGCAGTCCCGGGACGGCCTACAATGAGCAGTTCTTC. This sequence joins TRBV27 and TRBJ2-1; D could derive from TRBD1 or TRBD2 (5 bases each). Per the germline V gene, CDR1 is MNHEY and CDR2 is SMNVEV (reference sequence). V lost 5 bases and J lost 2, with 10 bases in between. The CDR3 is 14 amino acids.

This chain connects TRBV4-3 to TRBJ2-6; TRBD2 might be the D (6 bases). The ends were cut back, 8 bases at V and 4 bases at J, with 18 bases in the middle. Germline-derived CDR1 and CDR2 are LGHNA and YSLEER. The CDR3 loop spans 16 amino acids. The CDR3 region is CASPRSGVSGANVLTF. For the CDR3, the DNA is TGCGCCAGCCCCAGGTCGGGGGTGAGCGGGGCCAACGTCCTGACTTTC.

The rearrangement joins TRBV30 to TRBJ1-1; D is perhaps TRBD1 (5 bases). The CDR3 extends over 13 amino acids. In germline, CDR1 is GTSNPN, CDR2 SVGIG (reference sequence). The V end was cut by 2 bases, the J end by 1 base, with 8 bases between. In DNA form, the CDR3 reads TGTGCCTGGAGTAGCCAGGGGAACACTGAAGCTTTCTTT. It codes for CAWSSQGNTEAFF.

This clone showed up just a few times. V and J are TRBV4-1 and TRBJ2-2, with TRBD1 matching over 11 bases. The CDR3 totals 16 residues. The germline CDR1 and CDR2 sequences are MGHRA and YSYEKL. V was pared by 0 bases and J by 3 bases, with 0 bases of the junction left unmatched. CDR3: CASSQEDRGHTGELFF. The CDR3 DNA reads as TGCGCCAGCAGCCAAGAGGACAGGGGGCACACCGGGGAGCTGTTTTTT.

The V and J genes are TRBV7-8 and TRBJ1-1; 7 bases are shared with TRBD1. V shed 3 bases and J 0 bases; nucleotides not matched to a gene: 1. Germline-derived CDR1 and CDR2 are SGHVS and FQNEAQ. The CDR3 consists of 14 residues. The CDR3 DNA reads TGTGCCAGCAGCTTTGGACAGGTGAACACTGAAGCTTTCTTT. This codes for CASSFGQVNTEAFF.

The chain is built from TRBV28 and TRBJ1-1, with 8 bases lining up with TRBD1. CDR3 length: 12 amino acids. CDR1 and CDR2 (germline): MDHEN, SYDVKM. The junction had 8 bases not matched to a gene; V was cut back by 7 bases and J by 10 bases. The CDR3 loop reads CASTQMTGVAFF. CDR3 nucleotides: TGTGCCAGCACCCAAATGACAGGGGTAGCTTTCTTT.

J is TRBJ1-5 and V is TRBV27; 7 positions match TRBD1. The V gene end was trimmed by 0 bases and the J gene end by 5 bases; junction bases not matched to a gene: 4. Germline loops: CDR1 MNHEY, CDR2 SMNVEV (reference sequence). The CDR3 has 15 amino acids. The CDR3 DNA sequence: TGTGCCAGCAGTTTATCAGGGGGCGGGGATCAGCCCCAGCATTTT. This gives the protein CASSLSGGGDQPQHF.

The chain joins TRBV7-9 to TRBJ2-3; 13 bases align to TRBD2. This CDR3 region has 17 residues. V dropped 4 bases and J dropped 3; count of bases not matched to a gene: 7. Germline values: CDR1 SEHNR, CDR2 FQNEAQ (reference sequence). CDR3 residues: CASSWGLAGSITDTQYF. The CDR3 DNA reads as TGTGCCAGCAGCTGGGGACTAGCGGGGTCAATTACAGATACGCAGTATTTT.

The V call is TRBV5-4, the J call TRBJ2-7; D uncertain. V dropped 2 bases and J dropped 6 bases, with 9 bases sitting between them. The CDR3 contains 12 residues. Per germline, CDR1 SGHNT and CDR2 YYREEE (reference sequence). The CDR3 coding sequence is TGTGCCAGCAGCTTTGGGCGTTCCGAGCAGTACTTC. Amino acid sequence: CASSFGRSEQYF. Drawing the rest from reference TRBV5-4 and TRBJ2-7, the complete variable domain is ETGVTQSPTHLIKTRGQQVTLRCSSQSGHNTVSWYQQALGQGPQFIFQYYREEENGRGNFPPRFSGLQFPNYSSELNVNALELDDSALYLCASSFGRSEQYFGPGTRLTVT.

The chain combines TRBV9 with TRBJ2-7; the D gene could be TRBD1 or TRBD2 (6 bases each). Between the trimmed V and J ends, which lost 4 bases and 2 bases, there was a span of 13 bases. Germline loops: CDR1 SGDLS, CDR2 YYNGEE. CDR3 length equals 14 residues. This CDR3 reads CASSPEGGTYEQYF. The CDR3 region has the DNA TGTGCCAGCAGCCCCGAGGGGGGTACCTACGAGCAGTACTTC. The entire variable domain, with the rest obtained from reference TRBV9 and TRBJ2-7, is as follows: DSGVTQTPKHLITATGQRVTLRCSPRSGDLSVYWYQQSLDQGLQFLIQYYNGEERAKGNILERFSAQQFPDLHSELNLSSLELGDSALYFCASSPEGGTYEQYFGPGTRLTVT.

The J gene is TRBJ2-7, the V gene TRBV29-1; the match to TRBD2 covers 8 bases. The germline V gene encodes CDR1 SQVTM and CDR2 ANQGSEA. CDR3 length equals 15 residues. Germline trimming cut 6 bases from V and 7 bases from J; bases unmatched to any gene: 17. CDR3 nucleotides: TGCAGCGTCCCCGTCGCTGGCGGGAGGCCGTGGGAGCAGTACTTC. Amino acids: CSVPVAGGRPWEQYF.

This chain connects TRBV10-3 to TRBJ1-2; D may be TRBD1 (5 bases). Germline V lookup: CDR1 ENHRY, CDR2 SYGVKD. Trimming took 4 bases from V and 6 from J, leaving 9 bases between them. This CDR3 contains 12 residues. The CDR3 sequence is CAISGDRDGYTF. The CDR3 DNA reads TGTGCCATCAGTGGGGACCGAGATGGCTACACCTTC.

This chain links TRBV6-1 with TRBJ2-4; D gene ambiguous. V gave up 2 bases and J gave up 0 bases, with 11 bases separating them. CDR1 is MNHNS, CDR2 SASEGT, per germline. This CDR3 region has 16 residues. DNA for the CDR3: TGTGCCAGCAGTGAAACGGCTGGTCTAGCCAAAAACATTCAGTACTTC. This gives the protein CASSETAGLAKNIQYF.

A few counts support this clone. V is TRBV13 and J is TRBJ2-7, with 8 bases that match TRBD1. Germline CDR1 PRHDT, CDR2 FYEKMQ (reference sequence). Germline trimming cut 5 bases from V and 6 bases from J; bases unmatched to any gene: 3. This CDR3 has 12 amino acids. In DNA form, the CDR3 reads TGTGCCAGCAGCCAGACAGGGGCCGAGCAGTACTTC. Translating it yields CASSQTGAEQYF.

V is TRBV11-2 and J is TRBJ2-1; no firm D call. V lost 1 base to trimming and J lost 5 bases, with 9 bases between them. Germline V CDR1 and CDR2: SGHAT, FQNNGV. The CDR3 has 14 amino acids. The CDR3 nucleotides read TGTGCCAGCAGCTTAGCGCCCGGGCACAATGAGCAGTTCTTC. Protein: CASSLAPGHNEQFF.

The rearrangement uses TRBV28 and TRBJ1-6; TRBD1 matches 7 bases. Germline V lookup: CDR1 MDHEN, CDR2 SYDVKM. This CDR3 comprises 14 residues. V gave up 4 bases and J gave up 7 bases; unmatched junction bases: 4. The CDR3 coding sequence is TGTGCCAGCAGTTCACAGGGGTGGAATTCACCCCTCCACTTT. This gives the protein CASSSQGWNSPLHF.

Only one count was recorded for this clone. The chain combines TRBV9 with TRBJ2-5, with 7 nucleotides matching TRBD2. The CDR3 sequence is 18 residues long. Trimming removed 3 bases from V and 5 bases from J; junction bases left unmatched: 19. Per the germline V gene, CDR1 is SGDLS and CDR2 is YYNGEE. In nucleotides, the CDR3 is TGTGCCAGCAGCGGGGGGGGAACGGCCCTCCCCTTGGCCGAGACCCAGTACTTC. Its protein product is CASSGGGTALPLAETQYF.

This clone was seen a single time. The rearrangement joins TRBV12-5 to TRBJ1-2, with no clear D. The CDR3 is 12 residues long. Germline V gene data show CDR1 as LGHNT and CDR2 as FRNRAP. V was clipped by 3 bases and J by 8 bases, with 10 bases between them. The CDR3 bases are TGTGCTAGTGGTTTTGCCCGGTCCGGCTACACCTTC. Its translation is CASGFARSGYTF.

This chain links TRBV7-2 with TRBJ1-6; D uncertain. V lost 5 bases and J lost 3, with 14 bases in between. The CDR3 runs to 16 residues. CDR1 and CDR2 (germline): SGHTA, FQGNSA. As DNA, the CDR3 is TGTGCCAGCAGCCTATTTCCCGCGGGCTATAATTCACCCCTCCACTTT. The encoded protein is CASSLFPAGYNSPLHF.

This clone appeared a few times. The chain carries TRBV7-9 and TRBJ1-2; no definite D call. V lost 1 base to trimming and J lost 4 bases, with 10 bases between them. The CDR3 has 14 residues. Looked up from germline, CDR1 is SEHNR and CDR2 is FQNEAQ (reference sequence). The CDR3: CASSLDAGLYGYTF. The CDR3 DNA reads TGTGCCAGCAGCTTAGATGCAGGCCTCTATGGCTACACCTTC.

The CDR3 nucleotides are TGTGCCAGCAGTTACTCCGGGACAGAAAACATTCAGTACTTC. It encodes CASSYSGTENIQYF. The V call is TRBV6-6, the J call TRBJ2-4; 7 bases line up with TRBD1. V lost 0 bases and J lost 5; bases outside the gene matches: 1. Germline CDR1 reads MNHNY; CDR2 reads SVGAGI (reference sequence). CDR3 length: 14 residues.

The rearrangement uses TRBV4-2 and TRBJ2-5; 7 nucleotides line up with TRBD1. CDR1 and CDR2 from the germline V gene are LGHNA and YNFKEQ. The CDR3 has 16 amino acids. V shed 1 base and J 2 bases; nucleotides not matched to a gene: 7. Written as DNA, the CDR3 is TGTGCCAGCAGCCAAGGCCGGGGACAGATACAAGAGACCCAGTACTTC. Residues: CASSQGRGQIQETQYF.

The chain carries TRBV5-6 and TRBJ1-5, with TRBD1 matching 7 bases. Trimming cost V 0 bases and J 2 bases; bases outside gene matches: 2. This CDR3 has 15 residues. From germline, CDR1 is SGHDT and CDR2 YYEEEE. The CDR3 bases are TGTGCCAGCAGCTTGGGACAGGGACGCAATCAGCCCCAGCATTTT. This codes for CASSLGQGRNQPQHF. Full variable domain (rest looked up from reference TRBV5-6 and TRBJ1-5): DAGVTQSPTHLIKTRGQQVTLRCSPKSGHDTVSWYQQALGQGPQFIFQYYEEEERQRGNFPDRFSGHQFPNYSSELNVNALLLGDSALYLCASSLGQGRNQPQHFGDGTRLSIL.